The next 11 T cell receptor beta chains were all read from a single sample in a study of OX40 agonist ivuxolimab in advanced cancers. This table comes from immunoSEQ multiplex PCR, and its TCRdb copy is limited to in-frame clones, with some not included. The sample records fewer than 100,000 clones, about 80% being singletons. The sequencing used CD4+ or CD8+ T cells sorted from blood, collected in a trial of the OX40 agonist ivuxolimab. The source is an adult with an advanced solid tumor such as melanoma, head and neck, liver or kidney cancer.

The rearrangement uses TRBV27 and TRBJ2-7, with D perhaps TRBD1 (6 bases). CDR1 is MNHEY and CDR2 is SMNVEV in the germline V gene (reference sequence). The CDR3 contains 15 residues. Trimming removed 6 bases from V and 0 bases from J, with 15 bases in between. In DNA, the CDR3 is TGTGCCAGCAGCGGGACATCCCGAGCCTCCTACGAGCAGTACTTC. Its translation: CASSGTSRASYEQYF.

J is TRBJ2-5 and V is TRBV15, with 9 bases that match TRBD1. The DNA end lines up better with TRBJ2-7; the J call may be wrong. Germline CDR1 LNHNV, CDR2 YYDKDF (reference sequence). This CDR3 is built from 15 residues. CDR3 residues: CATSRDRGYSYEQYF. CDR3 coding DNA: TGTGCCACCAGCAGGGACAGGGGTTACTCCTACGAGCAGTACTTC.

In its sample, this clone was seen a few times. This sequence joins TRBV2 and TRBJ1-2; 7 bases line up with TRBD1. The germline V gene has CDR1 SNHLY and CDR2 FYNNEI. This CDR3 comprises 13 residues. J lost 3 bases, V lost 4 bases, and 2 bases had no gene match. CDR3 protein: CASSGDSYYGYTF. The CDR3 DNA reads as TGTGCCAGCAGTGGGGACAGCTACTATGGCTACACCTTC.

V and J are TRBV30 and TRBJ1-1, with TRBD1 matching 10 bases. V lost 6 bases to trimming and J lost 1 base; unmatched junction nucleotides: 8. The CDR3 runs to 15 residues. In germline, CDR1 is GTSNPN, CDR2 SVGIG (reference sequence). For the CDR3, the DNA is TGTGCCTGCCGAACAGGGGACAGGGGGAACACTGAAGCTTTCTTT. Residues: CACRTGDRGNTEAFF.

V usage is TRBV7-9 and J usage is TRBJ2-5, with a possible D match to TRBD2 (7 bases). Germline lookup yields CDR1 SEHNR and CDR2 FQNEAQ (reference sequence). The CDR3 totals 15 residues. Between the trimmed V and J ends, which lost 8 bases and 2 bases, there was a span of 18 bases. Written as DNA, the CDR3 is TGTGCCAGCGCATCGGGGGGCCGGGGACAAGAGACCCAGTACTTC. Translated, it gives CASASGGRGQETQYF.

This chain links TRBV5-1 with TRBJ2-7, with 8 bases aligning to TRBD1. This CDR3 is built from 16 residues. V lost 1 base, J lost 6 bases, and 12 bases stayed unmatched. Germline V gene lookup returns CDR1 SGHRS and CDR2 YFSETQ. The CDR3 loop is CASSLSGQGLTIEQYF. In DNA form, the CDR3 reads TGCGCCAGCAGCTTGTCAGGACAGGGTCTCACTATCGAGCAGTACTTC. Using reference TRBV5-1 and TRBJ2-7 for the parts outside the CDR3, the full variable domain is KAGVTQTPRYLIKTRGQQVTLSCSPISGHRSVSWYQQTPGQGLQFLFEYFSETQRNKGNFPGRFSGRQFSNSRSEMNVSTLELGDSALYLCASSLSGQGLTIEQYFGPGTRLTVT.

V gene TRBV4-1 combines with J gene TRBJ1-4; D possibly corresponds to TRBD1 (5 bases). The CDR3 has 12 amino acids. CDR1 is MGHRA and CDR2 is YSYEKL in the germline V gene. Between the trimmed V and J ends, which lost 5 bases and 8 bases, there was a span of 9 bases. CDR3 sequence reads: CASSRGGEKLFF. In nucleotides, the CDR3 is TGCGCCAGCAGCAGGGGAGGGGAAAAACTGTTTTTT.

The rearrangement links TRBV18 to TRBJ2-7; D is uncertain. V lost 3 bases to trimming and J lost 2 bases, with 8 bases between them. Germline V gene sequence: CDR1 KGHSH, CDR2 LQKENI. CDR3 size: 13 residues. In DNA, the CDR3 is TGTGCCAGCTCACCTTACGGAGCCTACGAGCAGTACTTC. Encoded protein: CASSPYGAYEQYF.

On this clone: The DNA is left out, because the CDR3 cannot be placed on it with certainty; the CDR3 is given as TCRdb lists it. This sequence joins TRBV7-9 and TRBJ2-3. The CDR3 is 15 residues long, ends included. Germline values: CDR1 SEHNR, CDR2 FQNEAQ (reference sequence). CDR3: CASSLVGPGTDTQYF.

The chain uses TRBV9 and TRBJ2-5; the match to TRBD2 covers 7 bases. V lost 0 bases to trimming and J lost 0 bases; unmatched junction nucleotides: 5. CDR1 and CDR2 from the germline V gene are SGDLS and YYNGEE. CDR3 length equals 16 residues. Here the CDR3 reads CASSVAASGYQETQYF. The CDR3 nucleotides are TGTGCCAGCAGCGTAGCAGCTAGCGGTTACCAAGAGACCCAGTACTTC.

This clone was counted between two and nine times. J is TRBJ1-6 and V is TRBV4-3; D is uncertain. The ends were cut back, 5 bases at V and 7 bases at J, with 15 bases in the middle. Germline loops: CDR1 LGHNA, CDR2 YSLEER. The CDR3 runs 15 residues. CDR3 sequence: CASSGAGGGNSPLHF. The CDR3 region has the DNA TGCGCCAGCAGCGGTGCAGGCGGCGGGAATTCACCCCTCCACTTT.